The 7 T cell receptor beta chains given below trace back to one sample, sequenced in a study of shared clonotypes between healthy human individuals. Naive CD8 cells lacked CD45RO and underwent positive selection for CCR7, leaving out terminally differentiated effector memory CD45RA+ cells. The protocol was immunoSEQ multiplex PCR, while the TCRdb copy is restricted to in-frame clones and leaves out a portion. Of roughly 770,000 clones listed, about 96% are singletons. Sequencing was carried out using naive CD8+ T cells sorted from blood. All receptors derive from a man under 40 in good health.

The chain recombines TRBV29-1 with TRBJ1-4, with D unclear. V lost 5 bases to trimming and J lost 1 base, with 11 bases between them. Germline CDR1 SQVTM, CDR2 ANQGSEA. The CDR3 has 14 amino acids. CDR3 residues: CSVYGELTNEKLFF. The DNA of the CDR3 is TGCAGCGTTTACGGTGAACTAACTAATGAAAAACTGTTTTTT.

V gene TRBV6-5 combines with J gene TRBJ2-7; a weak D match, TRBD2 (6 bases). The V gene's germline CDR1 is MNHEY and CDR2 SVGAGI. V was cut by 4 bases and J by 5 bases, with 9 bases left in between. The CDR3 runs 12 residues. CDR3 loop: CASSLSGDEQYF. CDR3 DNA: TGTGCCAGCAGTTTGTCGGGAGACGAGCAGTACTTC.

V gene TRBV14 combines with J gene TRBJ2-7; D possibly corresponds to TRBD2 (7 bases). In germline, CDR1 is SGHDN, CDR2 FVKESK. There are 15 residues in the CDR3. V was clipped by 5 bases and J by 4 bases, with 18 bases between them. DNA for the CDR3: TGTGCCAGCAGCATAGTGCCAGCGGGACATTACGAGCAGTACTTC. Encoded protein: CASSIVPAGHYEQYF.

The chain combines TRBV11-2 with TRBJ2-7, with TRBD2 identical over 7 bases. J lost 3 bases, V lost 3 bases, and 5 bases had no gene match. The germline gives CDR1 SGHAT, CDR2 FQNNGV. The CDR3 length is 14 residues. The CDR3 loop is CASSFGSSGYEQYF. CDR3 DNA: TGTGCCAGCAGCTTTGGATCTAGCGGCTACGAGCAGTACTTC. Using reference TRBV11-2 and TRBJ2-7 for the parts outside the CDR3, the full variable domain is EAGVAQSPRYKIIEKRQSVAFWCNPISGHATLYWYQQILGQGPKLLIQFQNNGVVDDSQLPKDRFSAERLKGVDSTLKIQPAKLEDSAVYLCASSFGSSGYEQYFGPGTRLTVT.

This chain joins TRBV7-9 and TRBJ1-2; 7 bases match TRBD1. Germline V gives CDR1 SEHNR, CDR2 FQNEAQ (reference sequence). The CDR3 has 15 residues. After removal of 2 bases from V and 5 bases from J, the junction contained 8 bases not matched to a gene. CDR3 in amino acids: CASSLPDRVGYGYTF. CDR3 sequence (DNA): TGTGCCAGCAGCTTACCCGACAGGGTAGGGTATGGCTACACCTTC.

The chain joins TRBV6-5 to TRBJ1-1; D perhaps matches TRBD1 (5 bases). V was pared by 2 bases and J by 7 bases, with 14 bases between. Looked up from germline, CDR1 is MNHEY and CDR2 is SVGAGI. CDR3 length: 14 residues. The CDR3 sequence is CASSYGTAPGEAFF. The CDR3 DNA reads as TGTGCCAGCAGTTACGGGACGGCCCCGGGTGAAGCTTTCTTT.

The chain combines TRBV7-9 with TRBJ2-1; D is unresolved. This CDR3 contains 13 residues. Per germline, CDR1 SEHNR and CDR2 FQNEAQ (reference sequence). Trimming stripped 3 bases from V and 6 bases from J, with 9 bases between. CDR3: CASSFPPGNEQFF. CDR3 DNA sequence: TGTGCCAGCAGCTTCCCTCCTGGCAATGAGCAGTTCTTC.